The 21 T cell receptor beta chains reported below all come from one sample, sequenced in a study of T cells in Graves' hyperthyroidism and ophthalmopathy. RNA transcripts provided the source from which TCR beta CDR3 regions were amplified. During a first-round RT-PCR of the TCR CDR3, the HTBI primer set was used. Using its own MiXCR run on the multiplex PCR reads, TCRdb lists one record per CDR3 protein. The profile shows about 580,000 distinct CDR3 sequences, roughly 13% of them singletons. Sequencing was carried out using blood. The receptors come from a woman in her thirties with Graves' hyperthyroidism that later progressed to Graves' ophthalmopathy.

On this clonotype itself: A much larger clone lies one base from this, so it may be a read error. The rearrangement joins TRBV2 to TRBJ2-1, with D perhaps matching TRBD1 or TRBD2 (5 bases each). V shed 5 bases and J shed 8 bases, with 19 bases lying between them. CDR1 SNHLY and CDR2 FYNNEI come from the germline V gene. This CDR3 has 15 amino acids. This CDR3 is CASSLLGPVNDEQFF. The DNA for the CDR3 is TGTGCCAGCAGTCTTTTGGGACCAGTGAATGATGAGCAGTTCTTC. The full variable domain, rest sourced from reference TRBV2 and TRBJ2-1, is EPEVTQTPSHQVTQMGQEVILRCVPISNHLYFYWYRQILGQKVEFLVSFYNNEISEKSEIFDDQFSVERPDGSNFTLKIRSTKLEDSAMYFCASSLLGPVNDEQFFGPGTRLTVL.

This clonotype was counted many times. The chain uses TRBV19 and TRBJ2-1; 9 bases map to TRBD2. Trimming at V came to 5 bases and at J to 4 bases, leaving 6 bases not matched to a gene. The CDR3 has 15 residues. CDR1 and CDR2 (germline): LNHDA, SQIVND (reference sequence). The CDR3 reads CASSPSGTLYNEQFF. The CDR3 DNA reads TGTGCCAGTAGTCCTAGCGGGACCCTATACAATGAGCAGTTCTTC. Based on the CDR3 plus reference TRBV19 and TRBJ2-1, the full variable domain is DGGITQSPKYLFRKEGQNVTLSCEQNLNHDAMYWYRQDPGQGLRLIYYSQIVNDFQKGDIAEGYSVSREKKESFPLTVTSAQKNPTAFYLCASSPSGTLYNEQFFGPGTRLTVL.

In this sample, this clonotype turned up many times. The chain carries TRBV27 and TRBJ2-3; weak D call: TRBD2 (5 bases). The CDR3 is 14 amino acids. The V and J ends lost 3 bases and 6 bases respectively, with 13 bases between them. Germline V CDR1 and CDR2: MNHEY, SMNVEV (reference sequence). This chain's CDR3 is CASSFEGALDTQYF. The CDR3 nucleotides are TGTGCCAGCAGTTTCGAGGGAGCGCTCGATACGCAGTATTTT.

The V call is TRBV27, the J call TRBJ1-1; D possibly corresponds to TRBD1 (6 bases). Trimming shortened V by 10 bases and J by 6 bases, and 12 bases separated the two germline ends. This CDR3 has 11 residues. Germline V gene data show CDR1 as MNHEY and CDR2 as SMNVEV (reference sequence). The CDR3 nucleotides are TGTGCCACCCTTCAGGGGTCTGAAGCTTTCTTT. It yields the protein CATLQGSEAFF.

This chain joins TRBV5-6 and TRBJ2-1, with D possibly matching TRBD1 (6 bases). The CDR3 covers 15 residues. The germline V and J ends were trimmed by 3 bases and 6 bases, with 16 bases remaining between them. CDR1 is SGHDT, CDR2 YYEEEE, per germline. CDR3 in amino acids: CASSSGGGVANEQFF. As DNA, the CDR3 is TGTGCCAGCAGCTCGGGTGGGGGCGTTGCCAATGAGCAGTTCTTC.

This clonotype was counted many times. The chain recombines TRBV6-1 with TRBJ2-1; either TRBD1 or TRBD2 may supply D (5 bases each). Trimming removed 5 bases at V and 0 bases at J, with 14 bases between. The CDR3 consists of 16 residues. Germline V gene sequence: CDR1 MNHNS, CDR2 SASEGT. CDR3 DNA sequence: TGTGCCAGCAGTCCCTGGGGGTCCAGCTCCTACAATGAGCAGTTCTTC. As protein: CASSPWGSSSYNEQFF.

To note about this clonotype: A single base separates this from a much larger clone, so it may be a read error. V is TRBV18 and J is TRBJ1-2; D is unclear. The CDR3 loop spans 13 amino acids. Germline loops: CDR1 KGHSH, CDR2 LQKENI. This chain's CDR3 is CVSSPPSGRGYTF. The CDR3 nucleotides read TGTGTCAGCTCACCACCGTCCGGGCGCGGCTACACCTTC.

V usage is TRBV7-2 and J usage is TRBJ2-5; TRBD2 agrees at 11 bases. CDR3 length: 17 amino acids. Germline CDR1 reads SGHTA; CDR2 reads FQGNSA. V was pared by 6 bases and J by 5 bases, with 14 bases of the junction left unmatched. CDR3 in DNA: TGTGCCAGCAGGGGGGGGCTAGCGGGAGGCGCACGGGAGACCCAGTACTTC. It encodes CASRGGLAGGARETQYF.

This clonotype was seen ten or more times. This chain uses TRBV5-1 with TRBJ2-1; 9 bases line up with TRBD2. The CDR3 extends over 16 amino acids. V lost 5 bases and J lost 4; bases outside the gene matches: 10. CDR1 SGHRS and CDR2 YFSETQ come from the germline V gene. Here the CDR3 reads CASRNVPGLAYNEQFF. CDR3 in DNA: TGCGCCAGCAGAAACGTCCCGGGACTAGCTTACAATGAGCAGTTCTTC. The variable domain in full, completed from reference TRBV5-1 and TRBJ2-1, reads KAGVTQTPRYLIKTRGQQVTLSCSPISGHRSVSWYQQTPGQGLQFLFEYFSETQRNKGNFPGRFSGRQFSNSRSEMNVSTLELGDSALYLCASRNVPGLAYNEQFFGPGTRLTVL.

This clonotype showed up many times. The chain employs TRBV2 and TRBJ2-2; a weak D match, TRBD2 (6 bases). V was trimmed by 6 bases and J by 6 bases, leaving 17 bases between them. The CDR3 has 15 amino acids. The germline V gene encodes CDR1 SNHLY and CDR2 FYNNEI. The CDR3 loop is CASRNGGTGSGELFF. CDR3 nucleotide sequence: TGTGCCAGCAGGAACGGCGGGACGGGCTCCGGGGAGCTGTTTTTT.

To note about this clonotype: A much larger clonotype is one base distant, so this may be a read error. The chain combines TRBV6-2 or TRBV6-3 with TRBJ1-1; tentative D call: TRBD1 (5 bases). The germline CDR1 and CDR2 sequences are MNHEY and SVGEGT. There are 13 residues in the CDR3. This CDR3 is CANNLNRYTEASF. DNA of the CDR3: TGTGCCAACAACCTGAACAGGTACACTGAAGCTTCCTTT.

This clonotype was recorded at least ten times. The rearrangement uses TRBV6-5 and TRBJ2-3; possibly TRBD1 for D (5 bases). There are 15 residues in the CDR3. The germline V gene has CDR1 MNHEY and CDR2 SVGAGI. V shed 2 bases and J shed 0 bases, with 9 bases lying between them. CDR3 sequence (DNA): TGTGCCAGCAGTTACGGGGCAACTAGCACAGATACGCAGTATTTT. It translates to CASSYGATSTDTQYF.

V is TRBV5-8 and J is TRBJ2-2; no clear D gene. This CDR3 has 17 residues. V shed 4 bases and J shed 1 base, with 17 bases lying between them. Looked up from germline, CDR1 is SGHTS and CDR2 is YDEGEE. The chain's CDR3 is CASSPPGRVWNTGELFF. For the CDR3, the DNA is TGTGCCAGCAGCCCCCCGGGTAGGGTGTGGAACACCGGGGAGCTGTTTTTT.

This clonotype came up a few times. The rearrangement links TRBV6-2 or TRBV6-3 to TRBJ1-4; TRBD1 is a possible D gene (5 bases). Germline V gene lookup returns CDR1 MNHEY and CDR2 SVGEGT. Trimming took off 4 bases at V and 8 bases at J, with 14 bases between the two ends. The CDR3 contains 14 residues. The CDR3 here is CASSLPGDGEKLFF. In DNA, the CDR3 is TGTGCCAGCAGTTTACCGGGGGATGGAGAAAAACTGTTTTTT.

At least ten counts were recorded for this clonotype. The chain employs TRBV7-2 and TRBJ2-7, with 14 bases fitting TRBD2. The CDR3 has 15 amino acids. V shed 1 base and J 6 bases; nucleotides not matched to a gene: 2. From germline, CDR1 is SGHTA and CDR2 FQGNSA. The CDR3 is CASSLGGTSGGEQYF. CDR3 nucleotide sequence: TGTGCCAGCAGCTTAGGAGGGACTAGCGGGGGCGAGCAGTACTTC.

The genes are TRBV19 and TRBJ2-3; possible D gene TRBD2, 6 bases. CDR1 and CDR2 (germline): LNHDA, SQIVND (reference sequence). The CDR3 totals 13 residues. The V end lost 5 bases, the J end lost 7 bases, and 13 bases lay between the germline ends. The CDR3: CASSDPGLNTQYF. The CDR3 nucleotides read TGTGCCAGTAGTGATCCGGGACTTAATACGCAGTATTTT.

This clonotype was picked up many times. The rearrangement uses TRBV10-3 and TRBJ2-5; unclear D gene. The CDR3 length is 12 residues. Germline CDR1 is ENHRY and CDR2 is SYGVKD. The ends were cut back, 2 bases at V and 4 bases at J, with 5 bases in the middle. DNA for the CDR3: TGTGCCATCAGTGAGCCCCGAGAGACCCAGTACTTC. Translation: CAISEPRETQYF.

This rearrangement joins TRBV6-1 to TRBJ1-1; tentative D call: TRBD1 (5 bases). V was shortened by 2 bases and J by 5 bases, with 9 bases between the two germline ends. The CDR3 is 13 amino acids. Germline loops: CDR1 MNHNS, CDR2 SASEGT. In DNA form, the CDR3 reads TGTGCCAGCAGTGAATGGGGGGGGACTGAAGCTTTCTTT. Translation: CASSEWGGTEAFF.

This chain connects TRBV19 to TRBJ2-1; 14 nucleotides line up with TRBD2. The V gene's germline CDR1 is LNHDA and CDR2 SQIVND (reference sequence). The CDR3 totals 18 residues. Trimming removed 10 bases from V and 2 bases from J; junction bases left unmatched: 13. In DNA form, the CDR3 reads TGTGCCACCCGAGCAGTGGGACTAGCGGGAGACGCCTACAATGAGCAGTTCTTC. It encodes CATRAVGLAGDAYNEQFF.

CDR3 amino acids: CSALGGPSYNEQFF. The CDR3 DNA reads TGCAGTGCCCTAGGGGGTCCTTCCTACAATGAGCAGTTCTTC. The rearrangement uses TRBV20-1 and TRBJ2-1; possibly TRBD1 for D (6 bases). Germline CDR1 DFQATT, CDR2 SNEGSKA (reference sequence). The CDR3 extends over 14 amino acids. V lost 6 bases and J lost 1, with 13 bases in between.

The CDR3 nucleotides read TGTGCCAGCTCAGGAATGGAGACGCTCCCCGGTAGGTTCTTC. Amino acid sequence: CASSGMETLPGRFF. The chain combines TRBV18 with TRBJ2-1; D is undetermined. V was trimmed by 5 bases and J by 15 bases, leaving 23 bases between them. CDR3 length: 14 amino acids. Germline values: CDR1 KGHSH, CDR2 LQKENI.